The 18 T cell receptor beta chains listed next were all sequenced from one sample in a study of blood T cell repertoires in COVID-19. Profiled with immunoSEQ multiplex PCR; TCRdb holds only in-frame clones, not every one. The sample has approximately 220,000 clones, around 86% seen once; the top ten hold under 4%. The sample taken for sequencing was PBMCs or T cells enriched from blood (not recorded which). Receptors were obtained from a woman aged 40 to 50 with acute COVID-19.

The chain couples TRBV5-6 to TRBJ1-4, with 9 bases aligning to TRBD1. V lost 4 bases to trimming and J lost 4 bases; unmatched junction nucleotides: 5. The CDR3 runs 15 residues. Germline CDR1 SGHDT, CDR2 YYEEEE. CDR3 in amino acids: CASSDGTGLNEKLFF. The CDR3 DNA reads as TGTGCCAGCAGCGACGGGACAGGGCTTAATGAAAAACTGTTTTTT. Full variable domain (rest looked up from reference TRBV5-6 and TRBJ1-4): DAGVTQSPTHLIKTRGQQVTLRCSPKSGHDTVSWYQQALGQGPQFIFQYYEEEERQRGNFPDRFSGHQFPNYSSELNVNALLLGDSALYLCASSDGTGLNEKLFFGSGTQLSVL.

V usage is TRBV2 and J usage is TRBJ1-1; D possibly corresponds to TRBD1 (6 bases). Germline CDR1 is SNHLY and CDR2 is FYNNEI. The CDR3 has 13 amino acids. Trimming took 5 bases from V and 7 from J, leaving 14 bases between them. This chain's CDR3 is CASSLQGPSEAFF. For the CDR3, the DNA is TGTGCCAGCAGTTTACAGGGACCGAGTGAAGCTTTCTTT.

This clone occurred a few times. The V call is TRBV3-1 (or the pseudogene TRBV3-2), the J call TRBJ1-2; 9 bases fit TRBD1. The germline gives CDR1 LGHDT, CDR2 YNNKEL (reference sequence). CDR3 length: 13 amino acids. V lost 5 bases to trimming and J lost 6 bases; unmatched junction nucleotides: 4. In nucleotides, the CDR3 is TGTGCCAGCAGCAACAGGGGGCGGGATGGCTACACCTTC. Its translation: CASSNRGRDGYTF.

The count of this clone is one. V gene TRBV7-2 combines with J gene TRBJ2-3; TRBD1 agrees at 8 bases. With V trimmed by 1 base and J by 9 bases, 0 bases remained unmatched. The germline gives CDR1 SGHTA, CDR2 FQGNSA. The CDR3 covers 12 residues. The CDR3 reads CASSLGTGTQYF. In DNA form, the CDR3 reads TGTGCCAGCAGCTTAGGGACAGGGACGCAGTATTTT. Drawing the rest from reference TRBV7-2 and TRBJ2-3, the complete variable domain is GAGVSQSPSNKVTEKGKDVELRCDPISGHTALYWYRQSLGQGLEFLIYFQGNSAPDKSGLPSDRFSAERTGGSVSTLTIQRTQQEDSAVYLCASSLGTGTQYFGPGTRLTVL.

This clone was detected a few times. J is TRBJ2-7 and V is TRBV21-1; no DNA check was done on the table's D call, TRBD2. TRBV21-1 is tagged as a pseudogene. The CDR3 extends over 13 amino acids. The CDR3, as DNA: TGTGCCAGCAGCAACCCGTGGAGGGACGAGCAGTACGTC. Translating it yields CASSNPWRDEQYV.

This clone was seen a single time. The rearrangement links TRBV9 to TRBJ1-6, with D possibly matching TRBD1 (6 bases). The germline gives CDR1 SGDLS, CDR2 YYNGEE. CDR3 length equals 15 residues. V was cut by 4 bases and J by 5 bases, with 13 bases left in between. The CDR3 nucleotides read TGTGCCAGCAGCTCAGGGGTGGGGGATAATTCACCCCTCCACTTT. It encodes CASSSGVGDNSPLHF.

The rearrangement links TRBV5-5 to TRBJ2-7; 8 bases map to TRBD1. Germline V gives CDR1 SGHKS, CDR2 YYEKEE (reference sequence). This CDR3 is built from 12 residues. V was pared by 7 bases and J by 3 bases, with 3 bases of the junction left unmatched. Here the CDR3 reads CASQTGDYEQYF. In DNA, the CDR3 is TGTGCCAGCCAGACAGGGGACTACGAGCAGTACTTC.

The genes are TRBV6-5 and TRBJ1-1; D gene uncertain. The CDR3 sequence is 13 residues long. The V gene's germline CDR1 is MNHEY and CDR2 SVGAGI. Trimming took 6 bases from V and 1 from J, leaving 9 bases between them. Here the CDR3 reads CASSLYWNTEAFF. The DNA for the CDR3 is TGTGCCAGCAGCCTATACTGGAACACTGAAGCTTTCTTT.

The V and J genes are TRBV6-2 or TRBV6-3 and TRBJ1-1; 7 bases are a match to TRBD1. With V trimmed by 6 bases and J by 5 bases, 12 bases remained unmatched. The CDR3 spans 15 residues. Germline values: CDR1 MNHEY, CDR2 SVGEGT. CDR3 region: CASSSQTGVGTEAFF. The DNA for the CDR3 is TGTGCCAGCAGCTCCCAAACAGGGGTGGGTACTGAAGCTTTCTTT.

This chain uses TRBV5-5 with TRBJ2-2; D perhaps matches TRBD1 (6 bases). The germline V gene has CDR1 SGHKS and CDR2 YYEKEE (reference sequence). The CDR3 runs to 16 residues. Trimming took off 1 base at V and 5 bases at J, with 15 bases between the two ends. The CDR3 spells CASSLSQGRRTGELFF. The CDR3 nucleotides read TGTGCCAGCAGCTTGTCCCAGGGGCGTAGGACCGGGGAGCTGTTTTTT. Full variable domain (rest looked up from reference TRBV5-5 and TRBJ2-2): DAGVTQSPTHLIKTRGQQVTLRCSPISGHKSVSWYQQVLGQGPQFIFQYYEKEERGRGNFPDRFSARQFPNYSSELNVNALLLGDSALYLCASSLSQGRRTGELFFGEGSRLTVL.

The V and J genes are TRBV6-5 and TRBJ1-2; unclear D gene. With 2 bases removed from V and 2 bases from J, the gap between germline ends came to 6 bases. From germline, CDR1 is MNHEY and CDR2 SVGAGI. The CDR3 totals 13 residues. CDR3 DNA: TGTGCCAGCAGTTACGGAGGGAACTATGGCTACACCTTC. This gives the protein CASSYGGNYGYTF.

This chain connects TRBV7-3 to TRBJ2-2; perhaps TRBD2 as D (5 bases). Germline CDR1 reads SGHTA; CDR2 reads FQGTGA. Trimming pared 4 bases from V and 4 bases from J, leaving 10 bases between. The CDR3 consists of 14 residues. The CDR3 region is CASSWYEGTGELFF. The CDR3 coding sequence is TGTGCCAGCAGCTGGTATGAGGGCACCGGGGAGCTGTTTTTT.

This chain joins TRBV24-1 and TRBJ1-2; maybe TRBD1 (6 bases). The CDR3 is 17 amino acids. The germline V and J ends were trimmed by 3 bases and 8 bases, with 24 bases remaining between them. The germline V gene encodes CDR1 KGHDR and CDR2 SFDVKD. Here the CDR3 DNA reads TGTGCCACCAGTGATCCCAACAGGGTTTCAGGGACGCGGGGCTACACCTTC. Encoded protein: CATSDPNRVSGTRGYTF.

This clone was seen more than once but under ten times. The chain joins TRBV28 to TRBJ1-3; maybe TRBD1 (5 bases). From germline, CDR1 is MDHEN and CDR2 SYDVKM. V was clipped by 5 bases and J by 10 bases, with 24 bases between them. CDR3 length: 16 residues. The CDR3 protein is CASSPSGVQGKLTIYF. The CDR3 coding sequence is TGTGCCAGCAGTCCTTCTGGGGTTCAGGGAAAACTAACCATATATTTT.

The J gene is TRBJ1-2, the V gene TRBV15; possibly TRBD1 for D (6 bases). Germline V gene sequence: CDR1 LNHNV, CDR2 YYDKDF (reference sequence). This CDR3 contains 16 residues. Trimming took off 5 bases at V and 1 base at J, with 17 bases between the two ends. The CDR3 sequence: CATSPTGGAFNYGYTF. The DNA of the CDR3 is TGTGCCACCAGCCCCACGGGGGGCGCGTTTAACTATGGCTACACCTTC.

This clone was observed a handful of times. V and J are TRBV19 and TRBJ1-5; no reliable D call. This CDR3 has 15 amino acids. The germline V gene has CDR1 LNHDA and CDR2 SQIVND (reference sequence). The V and J ends lost 2 bases and 0 bases respectively, with 8 bases between them. CDR3 region: CASSIMGGSNQPQHF. The CDR3 nucleotides read TGTGCCAGTAGTATAATGGGAGGTAGCAATCAGCCCCAGCATTTT.

The chain's CDR3 is CASSVLRDTSDQPQHF. The CDR3 coding sequence is TGCGCCAGCAGTGTACTCCGGGACACATCTGATCAGCCCCAGCATTTT. The chain links TRBV10-1 to TRBJ1-5; weak D call: TRBD1 (6 bases). The CDR3 is made up of 16 amino acids. Germline V gene data show CDR1 as WNHNN and CDR2 as SYGVQD (reference sequence). Trimming shortened V by 4 bases and J by 5 bases, and 18 bases separated the two germline ends.

V gene TRBV4-3 combines with J gene TRBJ1-5; 9 bases match TRBD1. Per germline, CDR1 LGHNA and CDR2 YSLEER. The CDR3 runs 17 residues. After removal of 0 bases from V and 7 bases from J, the junction contained 10 bases not matched to a gene. The CDR3 DNA is TGCGCCAGCAGCCAAGATGTAGGACAGGGGAGGAGGCAGCCCCAGCATTTT. Its translation is CASSQDVGQGRRQPQHF.